One sample yielded the 7 T cell receptor beta chains listed below, sequenced in a study of blood T cell repertoires in COVID-19. Here immunoSEQ multiplex PCR was the method, and the copy in TCRdb shows in-frame clones only, minus some. The table includes 290,000 or so clones, 90% detected once. Sequencing was done on a sample of PBMCs or T cells enriched from blood (not recorded which). These TCRs come from a woman in her 30s who had recovered from COVID-19.

The V and J genes are TRBV7-2 and TRBJ2-5, with D perhaps matching TRBD1 (6 bases). The V end was cut by 1 base, the J end by 5 bases, with 14 bases between. CDR3 length equals 15 residues. Looked up from germline, CDR1 is SGHTA and CDR2 is FQGNSA. CDR3 in amino acids: CASSLGWGLGETQYF. In DNA, the CDR3 is TGTGCCAGCAGCTTAGGGTGGGGGCTTGGGGAGACCCAGTACTTC.

The rearrangement uses TRBV5-4 and TRBJ2-2; 12 bases agree with TRBD2. The V gene end was trimmed by 0 bases and the J gene end by 7 bases; junction bases not matched to a gene: 4. The V gene's germline CDR1 is SGHNT and CDR2 YYREEE (reference sequence). The CDR3 covers 16 residues. CDR3 DNA sequence: TGTGCCAGCAGCTTGGGACTAGCGGGAGTTGGCGGGGAGCTGTTTTTT. Amino acid sequence: CASSLGLAGVGGELFF.

The chain joins TRBV11-2 to TRBJ2-7; TRBD1 matches 9 bases. The CDR3 is 14 residues long. The V and J ends lost 5 bases and 2 bases, in that order; junction bases with no gene match: 4. Germline V CDR1 and CDR2: SGHAT, FQNNGV. CDR3 residues: CASSATGGPYEQYF. The CDR3 DNA reads TGTGCCAGCAGCGCCACAGGGGGCCCCTACGAGCAGTACTTC.

The rearrangement links TRBV2 to TRBJ1-1, with 9 bases that match TRBD1. The CDR3 loop spans 17 amino acids. J lost 0 bases, V lost 7 bases, and 12 bases had no gene match. Germline V gives CDR1 SNHLY, CDR2 FYNNEI. The CDR3 region is CASNGQGTYSLNTEAFF. CDR3 coding DNA: TGTGCCAGCAACGGACAGGGGACCTATTCCTTGAACACTGAAGCTTTCTTT.

This clone was seen only a few times. The CDR3 nucleotides are TGTGCCAGCAGCCCCCCAGGGTTTGGCTACACCTTC. Translation gives CASSPPGFGYTF. This chain uses TRBV3-1 (or the pseudogene TRBV3-2) with TRBJ1-2, with D perhaps TRBD1 (5 bases). The V gene lost 4 bases and the J gene lost 7 bases, with 10 bases spanning the gap. Germline CDR1 and CDR2: LGHDT and YNNKEL (reference sequence). The CDR3 extends over 12 amino acids.

The chain combines TRBV7-9 with TRBJ1-1; the D gene is possibly TRBD1 (5 bases). This CDR3 has 16 amino acids. Germline V gene sequence: CDR1 SEHNR, CDR2 FQNEAQ (reference sequence). V gave up 1 base and J gave up 6 bases, with 18 bases separating them. The DNA of the CDR3 is TGTGCCAGCAGCTTAGTAATCGGCGGGGCCCCACCTGAAGCTTTCTTT. It codes for CASSLVIGGAPPEAFF.

This rearrangement joins TRBV3-1 (or the pseudogene TRBV3-2) to TRBJ2-3, with 9 nucleotides matching TRBD1. The CDR3 length is 14 residues. CDR1 and CDR2 (germline): LGHDT, YNNKEL (reference sequence). With V trimmed by 3 bases and J by 4 bases, 2 bases remained unmatched. The CDR3 DNA reads TGTGCCAGCAGCCAGGGACAGGGAGCAGATACGCAGTATTTT. Its translation is CASSQGQGADTQYF.